This TCR beta chain was identified in a study of blood T cell repertoires in COVID-19. The CDR3 length is 16 residues. Trimming cost V 5 bases and J 5 bases, with 21 bases left between them. CDR1 is SEHNR, CDR2 FQNEAQ, per germline (reference sequence). Using immunoSEQ multiplex PCR, the repertoire was profiled, and TCRdb retains in-frame clones only, with some absent. The sample records under 70,000 clones, about 91% being singletons. The specimen sequenced was peripheral blood. This rearrangement joins TRBV7-9 to TRBJ1-1; perhaps TRBD1 as D (6 bases). The sequence was collected from a woman between 65 and 79 years old with acute or convalescent COVID-19. This CDR3 is CASSPQGWQGKTEAFF. Here the CDR3 DNA reads TGTGCCAGCAGCCCCCAAGGCTGGCAGGGGAAAACTGAAGCTTTCTTT.